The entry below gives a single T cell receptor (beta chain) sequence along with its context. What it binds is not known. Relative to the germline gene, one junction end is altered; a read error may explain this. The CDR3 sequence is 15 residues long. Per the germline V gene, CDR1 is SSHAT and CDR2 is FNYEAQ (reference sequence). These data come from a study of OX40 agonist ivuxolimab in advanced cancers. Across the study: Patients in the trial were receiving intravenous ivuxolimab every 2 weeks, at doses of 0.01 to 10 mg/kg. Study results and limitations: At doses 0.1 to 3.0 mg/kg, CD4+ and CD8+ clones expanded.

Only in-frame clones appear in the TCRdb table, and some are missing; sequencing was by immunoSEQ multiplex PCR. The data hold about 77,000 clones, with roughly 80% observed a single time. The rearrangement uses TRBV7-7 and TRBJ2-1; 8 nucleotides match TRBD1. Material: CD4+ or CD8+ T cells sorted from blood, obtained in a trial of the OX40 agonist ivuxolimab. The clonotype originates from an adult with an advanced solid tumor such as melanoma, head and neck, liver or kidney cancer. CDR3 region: CASSLGQGGINEQFF. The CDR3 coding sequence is TGTGCTAGCAGCTTAGGACAGGGCGGGATAAATGAGCAGTTCTTC. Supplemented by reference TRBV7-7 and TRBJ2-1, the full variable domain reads GAGVSQSPRYKVTKRGQDVTLRCDPISSHATLYWYQQALGQGPEFLTYFNYEAQPDKSGLPSDRFSAERPEGSISTLTIQRTEQRDSAMYRCASSLGQGGINEQFFGPGTRLTVL.